This T cell receptor beta chain was sequenced in a study of siplizumab effects on memory and regulatory T cells. Study results and limitations: On average, about 70% of mappable alloreactive CD4+ clones were Treg-derived under siplizumab, against less than 35% in controls. Apparently key alloresponse contributors, naive T cells also seemed more diverse than memory cells.

Around 9.8 x 10^4 TCR templates were measured in each sample. The assay was immunoSEQ multiplex PCR, and TCRdb's table has in-frame clones only and misses some. The table records tens of thousands of clones, nearly 98% of them present only once. Concerning this clone itself: Its antigen remains unidentified.

Germline V lookup: CDR1 LGHNA, CDR2 YSLEER. The CDR3 sequence is 15 residues long. V was pared by 0 bases and J by 2 bases, with 0 bases of the junction left unmatched. The chain is built from TRBV4-3 and TRBJ1-3; 8 bases fit TRBD1. The sequence was collected from a human donor in good health. Specimen: naive CD8+ T cells sorted from blood. The CDR3 DNA sequence: TGCGCCAGCAGCCAAGACAGGGGGCCTGGAAACACCATATATTTT. This codes for CASSQDRGPGNTIYF.